One sample yielded the 4 T cell receptor beta chains listed below, sequenced in a study of T cell responses to AZD1222 COVID-19 vaccine. TCRdb's table, derived via immunoSEQ multiplex PCR, lists solely in-frame clones and lacks some. The sample lists about 84,000 clones, around 85% occurring once. This sample comprised peripheral blood, obtained 28 days after the second AZD1222 dose. These receptors originate from an adult who received the AZD1222 COVID-19 vaccine.

V and J are TRBV27 and TRBJ1-3, with TRBD1 matching over 7 bases. This CDR3 comprises 15 residues. J gave up 0 bases and V 2 bases, and 1 base lay outside the gene matches. Germline V lookup: CDR1 MNHEY, CDR2 SMNVEV (reference sequence). Here the CDR3 reads CASSLEGASGNTIYF. CDR3 DNA sequence: TGTGCCAGCAGTTTAGAGGGGGCCTCTGGAAACACCATATATTTT.

The chain has TRBV3-1 (or the pseudogene TRBV3-2) and TRBJ1-1, with a possible D match to TRBD1 (5 bases). V was pared by 2 bases and J by 4 bases, with 11 bases between. The CDR3 sequence is 14 residues long. Looked up from germline, CDR1 is LGHDT and CDR2 is YNNKEL (reference sequence). The CDR3 here is CASSQQGGGTEAFF. As DNA, the CDR3 is TGTGCCAGCAGCCAACAGGGAGGAGGCACTGAAGCTTTCTTT.

The V gene is TRBV4-1, the J gene TRBJ2-1; 11 bases align to TRBD2. This CDR3 spans 19 amino acids. Trimming took 6 bases from V and 0 from J; bases not matched to a gene: 13. Germline-derived CDR1 and CDR2 are MGHRA and YSYEKL. The CDR3 loop is CASRMGTSGVGNSYNEQFF. CDR3 coding DNA: TGCGCCAGCAGAATGGGGACTAGCGGAGTTGGGAACTCCTACAATGAGCAGTTCTTC.

This clone was seen once. The V and J genes are TRBV30 and TRBJ1-5; 7 nucleotides match TRBD1. CDR1 is GTSNPN, CDR2 SVGIG, per germline (reference sequence). This CDR3 has 14 residues. Trimming cost V 3 bases and J 2 bases; bases outside gene matches: 4. The CDR3 spells CAWRLRGGNQPQHF. The CDR3, as DNA: TGTGCCTGGAGGCTCAGGGGGGGCAATCAGCCCCAGCATTTT.